These 14 T cell receptor beta chains originate from one sample sequenced in a study of control samples from healthy donors and cancer patients. The assay was immunoSEQ multiplex PCR, and TCRdb's table has in-frame clones only and misses some. The sample lists approximately 110,000 clones, 90% seen once, with 4% to 5.5% in the top ten. Sequences were obtained from blood. The receptor set was obtained from a human donor in good health. The donor label of this sample is uncertain.

V is TRBV18 and J is TRBJ2-5; a possible D gene is TRBD2 (6 bases). Germline V lookup: CDR1 KGHSH, CDR2 LQKENI. This CDR3 is built from 14 residues. Trimming took off 0 bases at V and 5 bases at J, with 10 bases between the two ends. DNA of the CDR3: TGTGCCAGCTCACCACCGCCGGAGGGGGAGACCCAGTACTTC. Its protein is CASSPPPEGETQYF.

This chain joins TRBV6-5 and TRBJ2-3; 7 nucleotides align to TRBD2. The CDR3 contains 13 residues. The germline V gene encodes CDR1 MNHEY and CDR2 SVGAGI. V trimming: 11 bases; J trimming: 3 bases; junction bases outside the gene matches: 8. This chain's CDR3 is CASGGGGTDTQYF. The CDR3 coding sequence is TGTGCCTCGGGCGGCGGGGGAACAGATACGCAGTATTTT.

The V gene is TRBV6-2 or TRBV6-3, the J gene TRBJ2-3; D not resolved. Trimming removed 0 bases at V and 4 bases at J, with 8 bases between. From germline, CDR1 is MNHEY and CDR2 SVGEGT. The CDR3 loop spans 14 amino acids. This CDR3 is CASSYSSIPDTQYF. CDR3 nucleotide sequence: TGTGCCAGCAGTTACTCGTCAATCCCAGATACGCAGTATTTT.

The chain links TRBV6-1 to TRBJ1-2; D is uncertain. This CDR3 spans 15 amino acids. CDR1 MNHNS and CDR2 SASEGT come from the germline V gene. V was cut by 1 base and J by 4 bases, with 13 bases left in between. The CDR3 DNA is TGTGCCAGCAGTGAAGACCCTAGGGAAATCTATGGCTACACCTTC. Protein sequence: CASSEDPREIYGYTF.

This clone was found once. This chain uses TRBV2 with TRBJ1-4; tentative D call: TRBD1 (6 bases). This CDR3 is 14 amino acids long. Germline CDR1 reads SNHLY; CDR2 reads FYNNEI. Trimming removed 2 bases from V and 10 bases from J, with 14 bases in between. CDR3 amino acids: CASSESGARGKLFF. DNA of the CDR3: TGTGCCAGCAGTGAATCGGGGGCACGGGGAAAACTGTTTTTT.

The chain joins TRBV28 to TRBJ2-7, with TRBD1 matching over 10 bases. This CDR3 is 16 amino acids long. The junction had 10 bases not matched to a gene; V was cut back by 6 bases and J by 2 bases. CDR1 and CDR2 (germline): MDHEN, SYDVKM. The chain's CDR3 is CASSLWSGTGAYEQYF. The CDR3 region has the DNA TGTGCCAGCAGCCTCTGGTCTGGGACAGGGGCCTACGAGCAGTACTTC.

Here the CDR3 reads CASSLGDRVNSPLHF. The CDR3 nucleotides read TGTGCCAGCAGCTTGGGGGACAGGGTTAATTCACCCCTCCACTTT. This chain uses TRBV7-9 with TRBJ1-6, with 9 bases identical to TRBD1. CDR1 and CDR2 from the germline V gene are SEHNR and FQNEAQ (reference sequence). Trimming took 3 bases from V and 6 from J; bases not matched to a gene: 3. CDR3 length: 15 amino acids. Full variable domain (outside the CDR3, taken from reference TRBV7-9 and TRBJ1-6): DTGVSQNPRHKITKRGQNVTFRCDPISEHNRLYWYRQTLGQGPEFLTYFQNEAQLEKSRLLSDRFSAERPKGSFSTLEIQRTEQGDSAMYLCASSLGDRVNSPLHFGNGTRLTVT.

This clone has a single count. The gene calls are TRBV29-1 and TRBJ1-1; TRBD1 aligns across 8 bases. The CDR3 has 14 amino acids. Germline-derived CDR1 and CDR2 are SQVTM and ANQGSEA. V was clipped by 6 bases and J by 5 bases; unmatched bases: 11. CDR3 in amino acids: CSVAPGGGRTEAFF. The CDR3 DNA reads as TGCAGCGTGGCCCCAGGGGGCGGGAGAACTGAAGCTTTCTTT.

The J gene is TRBJ1-2, the V gene TRBV2; no definite D call. V gave up 4 bases and J gave up 4 bases, with 4 bases separating them. The CDR3 is made up of 11 amino acids. CDR1 and CDR2 from the germline V gene are SNHLY and FYNNEI. The chain's CDR3 is CASSGSYGYTF. As DNA, the CDR3 is TGTGCCAGCAGTGGGAGCTATGGCTACACCTTC.

The rearrangement links TRBV5-1 to TRBJ2-3; D possibly corresponds to TRBD1 (5 bases). In germline, CDR1 is SGHRS, CDR2 YFSETQ. The CDR3 loop spans 13 amino acids. Deletions cut 0 bases from V and 7 bases from J, with 9 bases between. The DNA for the CDR3 is TGCGCCAGCAGCTTGGCAGACAGCCATACGCAGTATTTT. Residues: CASSLADSHTQYF.

The J gene is TRBJ1-5, the V gene TRBV3-1 (or the pseudogene TRBV3-2), with no clear D. The germline gives CDR1 LGHDT, CDR2 YNNKEL (reference sequence). The CDR3 contains 14 residues. With 4 bases removed from V and 3 bases from J, the gap between germline ends came to 10 bases. The CDR3 loop is CASSLGSTNQPQHF. The CDR3 coding sequence is TGTGCCAGCAGCCTCGGATCCACCAATCAGCCCCAGCATTTT.

J is TRBJ2-3 and V is TRBV2; TRBD2 matches 8 bases. Germline V lookup: CDR1 SNHLY, CDR2 FYNNEI. The CDR3 covers 16 residues. J was trimmed by 2 bases and V by 1 base; bases with no gene match: 5. CDR3 amino acids: CASSEGSGGFTDTQYF. Here the CDR3 DNA reads TGTGCCAGCAGTGAAGGGAGCGGGGGATTCACAGATACGCAGTATTTT.

This clone appeared a single time. The chain links TRBV7-9 to TRBJ2-6, with TRBD1 as a possible D gene (6 bases). CDR3 length: 18 amino acids. The germline CDR1 and CDR2 sequences are SEHNR and FQNEAQ (reference sequence). V lost 4 bases to trimming and J lost 1 base, with 17 bases between them. CDR3 DNA sequence: TGTGCCAGCAGCTGGGGGACATTCTCCAGGTCTGGGGCCAACGTCCTGACTTTC. This gives the protein CASSWGTFSRSGANVLTF.

The chain has TRBV5-1 and TRBJ2-7, with 14 bases lining up with TRBD2. The CDR3 consists of 15 residues. Germline V gives CDR1 SGHRS, CDR2 YFSETQ. With V trimmed by 3 bases and J by 4 bases, 3 bases remained unmatched. The DNA of the CDR3 is TGCGCCAGCAGCTCGACTAGCGGGGGGGCTTACGAGCAGTACTTC. Translating it yields CASSSTSGGAYEQYF.